Listed below are T cell receptor beta chains from one sample, sequenced in a study of T cells in tuberculosis. Produced via immunoSEQ multiplex PCR; TCRdb's table is partial and in-frame only. The data contain approximately 59,000 clones, approximately 81% of them seen just once; the ten biggest clones take up about 13%. Sequenced: CD1b-GMM tetramer-negative cells sorted from PBMCs. The receptor set was obtained from an adult woman with latent tuberculosis. Each CDR3 is given with its conserved first and last residue. Each record gives: V gene, J gene, clone size, D gene, CDR3 DNA, CDR3 protein. The D gene is left open where the match is weak. Clone size is given for some rows only: seen once, a few or many times, or a class if the clone is expanded.

TRBV9	TRBJ2-2	NA	TRBD2	TGTGCCAGCCATCGGGGCGGGGGATCAACCGGGGAGCTGTTTTTT	CASHRGGGSTGELFF
TRBV5-1	TRBJ2-7	NA	TRBD1	TGCGCCAGCAGCCCCCGGACAGGGGCAACGAGCGAGCAGTACTTC	CASSPRTGATSEQYF
TRBV6-1	TRBJ2-7	NA	TRBD2	TGTGCCAGCAGTGAAAGTCGGACTAGCGGGACCGAGCAGTACTTC	CASSESRTSGTEQYF
TRBV27	TRBJ2-3	NA	TRBD2	TGTGCCACCGGAGGGGCTAGCGGTAGCACAGATACGCAGTATTTT	CATGGASGSTDTQYF
TRBV7-2	TRBJ2-1	NA	NA	TGTGCCAGCAGCTTTAAGGGCACCGGGACAAAGTTCTTC	CASSFKGTGTKFF
TRBV2	TRBJ2-5	NA	NA	TGTGCCAGCAGGACGGGCGGGGAGACCCAGTACTTC	CASRTGGETQYF
TRBV5-6	TRBJ1-5	NA	NA	TGTGCCAGCAGCCGTTGGACACGAAGCACCAATCAGCCCCAGCATTTT	CASSRWTRSTNQPQHF
TRBV7-2	TRBJ1-1	NA	TRBD1	TGTGCCAGCAGCTCTTACAGGGGAGCTGAAGCTTTCTTT	CASSSYRGAEAFF
TRBV27	TRBJ2-7	NA	TRBD2	TGTGCCAGCCAGCAGCGGGGGGGCACTTCCTACGAGCAGTACTTC	CASQQRGGTSYEQYF
TRBV12-5	TRBJ2-3	NA	TRBD2	TGTGCTAGTGGTTTTTCTAGCGGGAGAGGCACAGATACGCAGTATTTT	CASGFSSGRGTDTQYF
TRBV19	TRBJ2-7	NA	TRBD2	TGTGCCAGTAGTATCGGCGGCGGGAGGGCCGACGAGCAGTACTTC	CASSIGGGRADEQYF
TRBV7-2	TRBJ2-7	NA	NA	TGTGCCAGCAGCCCCCAACCCATACAGGGTAAAGTTTCCTACGAGCAGTACTTC	CASSPQPIQGKVSYEQYF
TRBV18	TRBJ1-4	few	TRBD1	TGTGCCAGCTCACCACAGGGGGCAGATGAAAAACTGTTTTTT	CASSPQGADEKLFF
TRBV14	TRBJ2-1	NA	TRBD2	TGTGCCAGCAGCCAAGCCCCTCCGGGACTAGCGGTGAGCTCCTACAATGAGCAGTTCTTC	CASSQAPPGLAVSSYNEQFF
TRBV6-6	TRBJ2-5	NA	NA	TGTGCCAGCAGTCCCCGGAGGGAGACCCAGTACTTC	CASSPRRETQYF
TRBV2	TRBJ1-5	NA	NA	TGTGCCAGCAGCCGAACCACAGGGTACAATCAGCCCCAGCATTTT	CASSRTTGYNQPQHF
TRBV9	TRBJ2-1	few	TRBD2	TGTGCCAGCAGCGCAGGGACTAGCGGCTACAATGAGCAGTTCTTC	CASSAGTSGYNEQFF
TRBV28	TRBJ2-1	few	TRBD2	TGTGCCAGCGGGGGGACTAGCGGGAGACACAATGAGCAGTTCTTC	CASGGTSGRHNEQFF
TRBV6-5	TRBJ2-1	NA	NA	TGTGCCAGCAGTTACCACCCACTCGGGGGTGAGCAGTTCTTC	CASSYHPLGGEQFF
TRBV4-1	TRBJ1-1	once	NA	TGCGCCAGCAGCTCGGGACATACTAACACTGAAGCTTTCTTT	CASSSGHTNTEAFF
TRBV11-2	TRBJ2-7	once	TRBD2	TGTGCCAGCAGCTTAGGGAGCGGGAGGTATGACGAGCAGTACTTC	CASSLGSGRYDEQYF
TRBV9	TRBJ1-1	once	NA	TGTGCCAGCAGCGTAGCCCGGAACACTGAAGCTTTCTTT	CASSVARNTEAFF
TRBV19	TRBJ2-5	NA	TRBD2	TGTGCCAGTAGTCTGGGCCCCGGGAGGGCCGGAGAGACCCAGTACTTC	CASSLGPGRAGETQYF
TRBV6-1	TRBJ1-5	NA	NA	TGTGCCAGCAGTGAAGGGCGAGTGAGGAGCAATCAGCCCCAGCATTTT	CASSEGRVRSNQPQHF
TRBV10-1	TRBJ2-7	once	NA	TGCGCCAGCAGTGAGGGGGCGCCTACCTACGAGCAGTACTTC	CASSEGAPTYEQYF
TRBV27	TRBJ2-3	NA	NA	TGTGCCAGCAGTTCCTGGGCCACAGATACGCAGTATTTT	CASSSWATDTQYF
TRBV7-2	TRBJ1-2	few	NA	TGTGCCAGCAGCCCCCAGGGAGGTAACTATGGCTACACCTTC	CASSPQGGNYGYTF
TRBV2	TRBJ1-3	once	TRBD1	TGTGCCAGCAGTGAAGACAGGGGGCTAGGAAACACCATATATTTT	CASSEDRGLGNTIYF
TRBV7-8	TRBJ2-5	NA	NA	TGTGCCAGCAGCTTCGGGGGGCGTTTGTTAGAGACCCAGTACTTC	CASSFGGRLLETQYF
TRBV28	TRBJ2-7	NA	TRBD2	TGTGCCAGCAGTTTATTTGCGGGGGGGCGCGAGCAGTACTTC	CASSLFAGGREQYF
TRBV6-1	TRBJ2-2	NA	TRBD2	TGTGCCAGCAGCGTTGGACTAGCGGTCGGGGAGCTGTTTTTT	CASSVGLAVGELFF
TRBV19	TRBJ1-5	NA	NA	TGTGCCAGTAGCCGAGGGCGGCAGTCAAATCAGCCCCAGCATTTT	CASSRGRQSNQPQHF
TRBV1	TRBJ1-5	few	NA	TGCACCAGCAGCCTAGGACAGGGCTCACTACTGTGTAGCAATCAGCCCCAGCATTTT	CTSSLGQGSLLCSNQPQHF
TRBV12-5	TRBJ2-5	NA	TRBD2	TGTGCTAGTGGTCCGACTAGCGGGGTAAGAGAGACCCAGTACTTC	CASGPTSGVRETQYF
TRBV6-1	TRBJ1-1	NA	NA	TGTGCCAGCAGTGAAGGGGGCACGAACACTGAAGCTTTCTTT	CASSEGGTNTEAFF
TRBV30	TRBJ2-1	NA	NA	TGTGCCCTAAGGGGGGGGTCATACAATGAGCAGTTCTTC	CALRGGSYNEQFF
TRBV7-8	TRBJ2-7	NA	NA	TGTGCCAGCAGCCTCTATAGGGGGGACAGAGGCTACGAGCAGTACTTC	CASSLYRGDRGYEQYF
TRBV10-3	TRBJ1-5	NA	NA	TGTGCCATCAGTGGAGGGGAGGTGGGCAATCAGCCCCAGCATTTT	CAISGGEVGNQPQHF
TRBV2	TRBJ1-1	NA	NA	TGTGCCACCGCCGCGGACAGGAACACTGAAGCTTTCTTT	CATAADRNTEAFF
TRBV28	TRBJ1-6	NA	NA	TGTGCCAGCACCCCAAGGCAGGGTGGCAATTCACCCCTCCACTTT	CASTPRQGGNSPLHF
TRBV7-2	TRBJ2-1	NA	NA	TGTGCCAGCAGCTTAGAACAGATCAATGAGCAGTTCTTC	CASSLEQINEQFF
TRBV7-9	TRBJ2-7	few	NA	TGTGCCAGCAGCTTAGGTCGCAGGGGTTACTACGAGCAGTACTTC	CASSLGRRGYYEQYF
TRBV29-1	TRBJ1-2	NA	TRBD1	TGCAGCGCACTACAGGGGGGGATTGGCTACACCTTC	CSALQGGIGYTF
TRBV7-6	TRBJ2-3	NA	TRBD2	TGTGCCAGCAGTCTAGCGGGGGGGCTTCCCCCCACAGATACGCAGTATTTT	CASSLAGGLPPTDTQYF
TRBV10-3	TRBJ2-5	NA	TRBD1	TGTGCCACGAGGGGGCCCCAAGAAGAGACCCAGTACTTC	CATRGPQEETQYF
TRBV2	TRBJ1-3	NA	TRBD1	TGTGCCAGCAGCGGAACCGGGACAGGGGATGGAAACACCATATATTTT	CASSGTGTGDGNTIYF
TRBV27	TRBJ2-7	NA	NA	TGTGCCAGCAGGTTGGGGCAGGCAAGCTCCTACGAGCAGTACTTC	CASRLGQASSYEQYF
TRBV9	TRBJ2-1	NA	TRBD2	TGTGCCAGCAGCGTACGGACTAGCGGGGCTGAGCAGTTCTTC	CASSVRTSGAEQFF
TRBV5-8	TRBJ1-6	NA	NA	TGTGCCAGCAGCTTGGATTACAGTAATTCACCCCTCCACTTT	CASSLDYSNSPLHF
TRBV11-3	TRBJ2-2	NA	NA	TGTGCCAGCAGCTCCCCTATTGGCGGGGACCGACTAATGACCGGGGAGCTGTTTTTT	CASSSPIGGDRLMTGELFF
TRBV28	TRBJ2-2	few	TRBD2	TGTGCCAGCAGTTTCTTGCGGGGGAGGGGCGGGGAGCTGTTTTTT	CASSFLRGRGGELFF
TRBV5-1	TRBJ2-7	NA	NA	TGCGCCAGCAGCTTGACCCCCGGCTACGAGCAGTACTTC	CASSLTPGYEQYF